This T cell receptor (beta chain) came from a study of blood T cell repertoires in COVID-19. At the level of the study: COVID-19 samples from acute and convalescent phases originated in the United States, Italy and Spain. T cells, B-cell-depleted T cells, or PBMCs supplied cDNA or gDNA.

The CDR3 is 15 residues long. CDR1 is MNHNS, CDR2 SASEGT, per germline. Trimming at V came to 0 bases and at J to 6 bases, leaving 5 bases not matched to a gene. Original methodology: Using reference gene primer amplification, nucleated cell counts were estimated. Generated by immunoSEQ multiplex PCR, the TCRdb table keeps only in-frame clones and is missing some. The V and J calls and clone size come from that table; D and trimming were worked out from the DNA. The sample comprises some 49,000 clones, 75% to 85% of which are singletons, and approximately 3% rests with the top ten. Material: peripheral blood. The chain has TRBV6-1 and TRBJ2-1; 7 nucleotides line up with TRBD2. This receptor was taken from a woman between 55 and 75 years old with acute or convalescent COVID-19. In nucleotides, the CDR3 is TGTGCCAGCAGTGAAGCGGGGGGGTCAGCCAATGAGCAGTTCTTC. This sequence encodes CASSEAGGSANEQFF.